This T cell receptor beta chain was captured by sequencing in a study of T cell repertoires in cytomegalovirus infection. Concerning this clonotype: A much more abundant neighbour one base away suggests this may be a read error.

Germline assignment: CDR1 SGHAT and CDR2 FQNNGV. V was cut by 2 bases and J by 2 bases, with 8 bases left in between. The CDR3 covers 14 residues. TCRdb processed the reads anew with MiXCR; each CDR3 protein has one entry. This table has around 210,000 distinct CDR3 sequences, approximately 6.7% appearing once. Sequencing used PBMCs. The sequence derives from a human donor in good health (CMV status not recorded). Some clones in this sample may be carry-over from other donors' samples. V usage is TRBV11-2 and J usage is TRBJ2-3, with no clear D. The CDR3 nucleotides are TGTGCCAGCAGCTTACGCGAGGCCACAGATACGCAGTATTTT. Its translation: CASSLREATDTQYF.